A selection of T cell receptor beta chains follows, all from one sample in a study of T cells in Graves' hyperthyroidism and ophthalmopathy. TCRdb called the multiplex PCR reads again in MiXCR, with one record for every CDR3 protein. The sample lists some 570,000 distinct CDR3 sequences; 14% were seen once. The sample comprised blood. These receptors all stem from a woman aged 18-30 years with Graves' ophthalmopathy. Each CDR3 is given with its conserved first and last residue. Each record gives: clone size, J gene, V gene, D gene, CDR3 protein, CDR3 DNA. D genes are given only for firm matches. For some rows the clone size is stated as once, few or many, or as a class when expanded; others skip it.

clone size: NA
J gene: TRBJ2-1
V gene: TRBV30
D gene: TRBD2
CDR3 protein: CAWSDPFGVRRAGEIHNEQFF
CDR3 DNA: TGTGCCTGGAGTGACCCGTTTGGGGTACGAAGGGCGGGAGAAATACACAATGAGCAGTTCTTC

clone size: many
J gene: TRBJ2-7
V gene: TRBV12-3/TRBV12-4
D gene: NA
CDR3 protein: CASSLGGSVYEQYF
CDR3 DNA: TGTGCCAGCAGTTTAGGGGGCTCGGTGTACGAGCAGTACTTC

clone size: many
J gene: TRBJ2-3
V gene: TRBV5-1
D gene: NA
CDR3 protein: CASSLGQWDSTDTQYF
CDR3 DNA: TGCGCCAGCAGCTTGGGACAGTGGGATAGCACAGATACGCAGTATTTT

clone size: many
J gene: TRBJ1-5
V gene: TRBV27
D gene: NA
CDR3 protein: CASSLKGMKDQPQHF
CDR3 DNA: TGTGCCAGCAGTTTAAAGGGTATGAAGGATCAGCCCCAGCATTTT

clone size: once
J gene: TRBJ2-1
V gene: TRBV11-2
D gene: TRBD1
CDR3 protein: CATSAAGTGGLFF
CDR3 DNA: TGTGCCACCAGCGCAGCCGGGACAGGGGGCCTGTTCTTC

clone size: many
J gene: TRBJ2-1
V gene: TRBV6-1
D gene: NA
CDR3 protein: CANSERSGRAPRNEQFF
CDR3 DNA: TGTGCCAACAGTGAAAGGAGCGGCAGAGCCCCTCGGAATGAGCAGTTCTTC

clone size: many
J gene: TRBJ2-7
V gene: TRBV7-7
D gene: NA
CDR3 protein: CASSLEAGGGLEQYF
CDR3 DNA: TGTGCTAGCAGCTTAGAGGCAGGGGGGGGACTCGAGCAGTACTTC

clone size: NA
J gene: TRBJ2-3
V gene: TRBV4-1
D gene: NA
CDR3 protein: CASSQSGADTQYF
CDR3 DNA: TGCGCCAGCAGCCAATCCGGAGCAGATACGCAGTATTTT

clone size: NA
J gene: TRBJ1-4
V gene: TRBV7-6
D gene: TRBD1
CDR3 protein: CASSLGGRGRGEKLFF
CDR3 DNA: TGTGCCAGCAGCTTAGGGGGGAGGGGGCGCGGTGAAAAACTGTTTTTT

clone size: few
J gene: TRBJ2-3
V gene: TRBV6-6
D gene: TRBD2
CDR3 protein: CASSYSGGRADTQYF
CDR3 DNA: TGTGCCAGCAGTTACTCGGGCGGGAGGGCAGATACGCAGTATTTT

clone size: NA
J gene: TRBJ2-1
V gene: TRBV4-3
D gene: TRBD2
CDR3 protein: CASSQGLAGGPRFF
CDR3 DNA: TGCGCCAGCAGCCAAGGGCTAGCGGGAGGGCCAAGGTTCTTC

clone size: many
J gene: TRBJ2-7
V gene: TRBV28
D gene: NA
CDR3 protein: CASSLLGGSYEQYF
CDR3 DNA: TGTGCCAGCAGTTTACTGGGGGGCTCCTACGAGCAGTACTTC

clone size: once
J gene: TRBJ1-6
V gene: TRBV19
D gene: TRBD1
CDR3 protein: CASSATTGGVSPLHF
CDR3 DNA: TGTGCCAGTAGTGCTACCACAGGGGGCGTCTCACCCCTCCACTTT

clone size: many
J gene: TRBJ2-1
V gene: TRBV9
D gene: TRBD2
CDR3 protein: CASSVAGGTYNEQFF
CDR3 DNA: TGTGCCAGCAGCGTAGCGGGAGGGACCTACAATGAGCAGTTCTTC

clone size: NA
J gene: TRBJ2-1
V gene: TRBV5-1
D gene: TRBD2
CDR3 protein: CASSSTTSGGGYEQFF
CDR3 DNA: TGCGCCAGCAGCTCAACAACTAGCGGCGGGGGCTATGAGCAGTTCTTC

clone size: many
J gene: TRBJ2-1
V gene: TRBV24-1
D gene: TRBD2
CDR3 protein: CATSGAGPYNEQFF
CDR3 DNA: TGTGCCACCAGTGGAGCGGGACCCTACAATGAGCAGTTCTTC

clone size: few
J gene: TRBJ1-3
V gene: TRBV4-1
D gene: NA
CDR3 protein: CASSRAGESGNTIYF
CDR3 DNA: TGCGCCAGCAGCCGAGCAGGCGAATCTGGAAACACCATATATTTT

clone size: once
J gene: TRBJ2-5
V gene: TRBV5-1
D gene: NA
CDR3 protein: CASSYGWDIQETQYF
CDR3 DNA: TGCGCCAGCAGCTACGGGTGGGACATCCAAGAGACCCAGTACTTC

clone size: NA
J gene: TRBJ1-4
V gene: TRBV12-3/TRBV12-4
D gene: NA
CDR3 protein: CASSSGGWEKLFF
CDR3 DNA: TGTGCCAGCAGTTCGGGAGGTTGGGAAAAACTGTTTTTT

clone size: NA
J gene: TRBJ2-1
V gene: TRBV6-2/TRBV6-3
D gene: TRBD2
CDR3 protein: CASSYSRTRGANEQFF
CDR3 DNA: TGTGCCAGCAGTTACTCGCGGACTAGAGGGGCCAATGAGCAGTTCTTC

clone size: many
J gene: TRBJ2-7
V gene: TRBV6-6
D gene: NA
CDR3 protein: CASSYSFSDPSEQYF
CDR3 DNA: TGTGCCAGCAGTTACTCCTTCTCGGATCCGAGCGAGCAGTACTTC

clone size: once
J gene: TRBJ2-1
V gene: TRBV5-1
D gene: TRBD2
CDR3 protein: CASSFIGLREAYNEQFF
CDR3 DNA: TGCGCCAGCAGCTTTATTGGGTTGCGGGAGGCCTACAATGAGCAGTTCTTC

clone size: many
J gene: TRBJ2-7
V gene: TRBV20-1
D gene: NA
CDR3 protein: CSARDGPASSYEQYF
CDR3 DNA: TGCAGTGCTAGAGATGGGCCCGCTTCGTCCTACGAGCAGTACTTC

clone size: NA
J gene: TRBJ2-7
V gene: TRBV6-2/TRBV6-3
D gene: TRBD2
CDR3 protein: CASSYSLLAGGEQYF
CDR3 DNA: TGTGCCAGCAGTTACTCACTACTAGCGGGAGGCGAGCAGTACTTC

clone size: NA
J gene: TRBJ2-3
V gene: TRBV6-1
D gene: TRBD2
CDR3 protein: CASTRSGRAPADTQYF
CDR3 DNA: TGTGCCAGCACTAGGAGCGGGAGGGCCCCCGCAGATACGCAGTATTTT

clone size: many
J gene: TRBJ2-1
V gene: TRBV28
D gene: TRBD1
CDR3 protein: CASSLWGQSYNEQFF
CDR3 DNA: TGTGCCAGCAGTTTATGGGGACAGTCCTACAATGAGCAGTTCTTC

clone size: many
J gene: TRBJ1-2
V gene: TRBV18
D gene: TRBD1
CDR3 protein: CASSHDRERYTF
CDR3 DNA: TGTGCCAGCTCACATGACAGGGAACGCTACACCTTC

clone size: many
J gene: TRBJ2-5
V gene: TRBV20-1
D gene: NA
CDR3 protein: CSARTGMGETQYF
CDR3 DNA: TGCAGTGCTAGAACTGGGATGGGGGAGACCCAGTACTTC

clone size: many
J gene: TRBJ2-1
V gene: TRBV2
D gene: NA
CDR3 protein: CASSEVHGHEQFF
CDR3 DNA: TGTGCCAGCAGTGAAGTCCACGGGCATGAGCAGTTCTTC

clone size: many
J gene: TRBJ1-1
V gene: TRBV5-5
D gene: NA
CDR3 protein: CASSPGTLRGTEAFF
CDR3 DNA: TGTGCCAGCAGCCCGGGGACTCTAAGGGGCACTGAAGCTTTCTTT

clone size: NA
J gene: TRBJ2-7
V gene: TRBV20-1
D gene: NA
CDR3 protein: CSARRTGPTLREDF
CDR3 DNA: TGCAGTGCTAGACGCACCGGGCCAACCCTGAGAGAAGACTTC

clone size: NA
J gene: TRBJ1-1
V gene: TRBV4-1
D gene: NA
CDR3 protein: CASSQDVGRNTEAFF
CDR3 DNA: TGCGCCAGCAGCCAAGATGTCGGGCGGAACACTGAAGCTTTCTTT

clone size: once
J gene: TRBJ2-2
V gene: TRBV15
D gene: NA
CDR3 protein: CATSKGRANTGELFF
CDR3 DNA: TGTGCCACCAGCAAGGGCAGGGCGAACACCGGGGAGCTGTTTTTT

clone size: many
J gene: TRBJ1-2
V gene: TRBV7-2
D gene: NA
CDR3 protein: CASSLRGSDPDTF
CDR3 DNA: TGTGCCAGCAGCTTAAGGGGAAGCGACCCCGACACCTTC

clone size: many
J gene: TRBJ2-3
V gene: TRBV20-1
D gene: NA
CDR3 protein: CSAWVPRPPDTQYF
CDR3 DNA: TGCAGTGCTTGGGTCCCGCGTCCTCCAGATACGCAGTATTTT

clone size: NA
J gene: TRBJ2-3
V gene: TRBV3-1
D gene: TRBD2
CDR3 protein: CASSQGAGGLLSTDTQYF
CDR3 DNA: TGTGCCAGCAGCCAAGGAGCGGGAGGTCTCCTTAGCACAGATACGCAGTATTTT

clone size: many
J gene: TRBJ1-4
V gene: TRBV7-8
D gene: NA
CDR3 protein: CASTFVPGAGEKLFF
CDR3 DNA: TGTGCCAGCACCTTCGTTCCAGGGGCCGGGGAAAAACTGTTTTTT

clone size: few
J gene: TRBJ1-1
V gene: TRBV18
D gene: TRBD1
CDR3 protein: CASSPRTGGESTEAFF
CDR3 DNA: TGTGCCAGCTCACCGCGAACAGGGGGCGAGAGCACTGAAGCTTTCTTT

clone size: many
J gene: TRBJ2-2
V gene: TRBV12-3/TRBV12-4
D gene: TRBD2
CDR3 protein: CASSYPGLAAHTGELFF
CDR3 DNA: TGTGCCAGCAGTTACCCGGGACTAGCGGCTCACACCGGGGAGCTGTTTTTT

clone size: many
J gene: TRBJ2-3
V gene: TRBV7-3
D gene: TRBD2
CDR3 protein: CASSLGLAEDTQYF
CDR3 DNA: TGTGCCAGCAGCCTCGGACTAGCCGAGGATACGCAGTATTTT

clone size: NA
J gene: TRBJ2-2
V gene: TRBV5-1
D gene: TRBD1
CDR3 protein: CASSSPRGQATGELFF
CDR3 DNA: TGCGCCAGCAGCTCCCCGAGAGGACAGGCCACCGGGGAGCTGTTTTTT

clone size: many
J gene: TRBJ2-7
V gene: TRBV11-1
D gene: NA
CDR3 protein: CASSSAASSYEQYF
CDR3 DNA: TGTGCCAGCAGCTCGGCAGCCAGCTCCTACGAGCAGTACTTC

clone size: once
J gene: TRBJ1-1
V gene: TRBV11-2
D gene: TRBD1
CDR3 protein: CASSLGGTGGNTEAFF
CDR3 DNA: TGTGCCAGCAGCTTAGGGGGGACAGGGGGAAACACTGAAGCTTTCTTT

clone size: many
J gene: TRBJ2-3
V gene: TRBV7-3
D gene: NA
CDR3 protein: CASSLRGSLEPTDTQYF
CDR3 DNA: TGTGCCAGCAGCTTACGTGGCTCATTGGAGCCAACAGATACGCAGTATTTT

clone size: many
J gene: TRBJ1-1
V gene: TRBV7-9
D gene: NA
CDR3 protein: CASSLGDGTEAFF
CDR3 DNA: TGTGCCAGCAGCTTAGGAGACGGCACTGAAGCTTTCTTT

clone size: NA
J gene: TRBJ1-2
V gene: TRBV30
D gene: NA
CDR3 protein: CAWSGFRDTDGVNYGYTF
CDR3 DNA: TGTGCCTGGAGTGGGTTCCGGGACACGGATGGAGTTAACTATGGCTACACCTTC

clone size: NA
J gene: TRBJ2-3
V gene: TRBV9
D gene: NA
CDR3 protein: CASSVDLLDTQYF
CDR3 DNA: TGTGCCAGCAGCGTAGATCTGCTGGATACGCAGTATTTT

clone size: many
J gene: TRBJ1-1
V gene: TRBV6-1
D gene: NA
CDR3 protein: CASSEGSEGDEAFF
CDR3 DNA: TGTGCCAGCAGTGAAGGATCGGAAGGAGATGAAGCTTTCTTT

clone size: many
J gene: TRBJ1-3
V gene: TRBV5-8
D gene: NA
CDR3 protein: CATSPGPPGTIYF
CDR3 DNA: TGTGCCACCTCCCCTGGGCCTCCAGGCACCATATATTTT

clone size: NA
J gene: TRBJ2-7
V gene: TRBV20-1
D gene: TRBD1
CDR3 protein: CSARSGGTGGTEQYF
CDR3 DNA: TGCAGTGCTAGATCCGGGGGGACAGGGGGCACCGAGCAGTACTTC

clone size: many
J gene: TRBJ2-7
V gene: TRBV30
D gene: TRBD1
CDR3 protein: CAWSATGTGRYEQYF
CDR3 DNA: TGTGCCTGGAGTGCTACCGGGACAGGGAGATACGAGCAGTACTTC

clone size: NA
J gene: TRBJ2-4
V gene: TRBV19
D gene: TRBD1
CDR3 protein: CASSIDLFSDRATKNIQYF
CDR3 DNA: TGTGCCAGTAGTATAGATCTATTCTCGGACAGGGCTACCAAAAACATTCAGTACTTC

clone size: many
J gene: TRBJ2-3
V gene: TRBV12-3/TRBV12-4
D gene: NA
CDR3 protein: CASSSHGADTQYF
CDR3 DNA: TGTGCCAGCAGTTCCCACGGCGCAGATACGCAGTATTTT

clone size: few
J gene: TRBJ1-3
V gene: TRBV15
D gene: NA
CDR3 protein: CATSNPSSGNTIYF
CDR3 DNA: TGTGCCACCAGCAATCCGAGCTCTGGAAACACCATATATTTT

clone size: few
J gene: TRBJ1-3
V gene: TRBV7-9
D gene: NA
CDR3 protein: CASSATIRDTIYF
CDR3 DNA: TGTGCCAGCAGCGCAACAATAAGGGACACCATATATTTT

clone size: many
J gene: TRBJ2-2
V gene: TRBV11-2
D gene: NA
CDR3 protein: CASSLDPHTGELFF
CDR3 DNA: TGTGCCAGCAGCTTAGATCCCCACACCGGGGAGCTGTTTTTT

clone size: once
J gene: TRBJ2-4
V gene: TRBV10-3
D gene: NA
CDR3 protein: CAISEAPGTKNIQYF
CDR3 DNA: TGTGCCATCAGTGAGGCGCCCGGAACCAAAAACATTCAGTACTTC

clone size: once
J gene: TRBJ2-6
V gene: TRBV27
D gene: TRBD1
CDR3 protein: CASRSGTGVSGANVLTF
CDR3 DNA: TGTGCCAGCAGATCCGGGACAGGGGTTTCTGGGGCCAACGTCCTGACTTTC

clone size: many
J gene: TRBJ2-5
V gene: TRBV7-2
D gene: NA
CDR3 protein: CASSLRGGRGETQYF
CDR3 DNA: TGTGCCAGCAGCTTAAGGGGGGGTAGGGGAGAGACCCAGTACTTC